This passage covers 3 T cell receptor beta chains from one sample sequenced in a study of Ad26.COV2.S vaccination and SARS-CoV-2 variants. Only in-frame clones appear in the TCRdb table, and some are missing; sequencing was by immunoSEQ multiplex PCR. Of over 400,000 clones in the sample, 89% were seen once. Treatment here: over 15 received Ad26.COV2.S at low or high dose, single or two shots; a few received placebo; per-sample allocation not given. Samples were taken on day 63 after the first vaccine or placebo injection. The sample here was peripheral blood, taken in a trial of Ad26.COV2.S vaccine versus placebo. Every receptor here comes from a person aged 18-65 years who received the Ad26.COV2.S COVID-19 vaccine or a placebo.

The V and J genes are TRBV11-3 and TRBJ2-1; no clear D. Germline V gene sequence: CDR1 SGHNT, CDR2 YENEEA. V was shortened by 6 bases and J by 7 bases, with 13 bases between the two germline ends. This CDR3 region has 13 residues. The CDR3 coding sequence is TGTGCCAGCAGTTTCAACGTGTTGAATGAGCAGTTCTTC. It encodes CASSFNVLNEQFF.

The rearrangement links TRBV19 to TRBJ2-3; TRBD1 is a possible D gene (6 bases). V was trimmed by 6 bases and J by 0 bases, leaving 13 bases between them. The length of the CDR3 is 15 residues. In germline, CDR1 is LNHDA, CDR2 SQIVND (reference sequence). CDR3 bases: TGTGCCAGTAGGATACAGGGCGCTAGCACAGATACGCAGTATTTT. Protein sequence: CASRIQGASTDTQYF.

The CDR3 bases are TGCGCCAGCAGCCCCCTTGGGCAGTTTAATGAAAAACTGTTTTTT. Translated, it gives CASSPLGQFNEKLFF. The chain combines TRBV4-3 with TRBJ1-4; D uncertain. Germline CDR1 is LGHNA and CDR2 is YSLEER. V lost 4 bases to trimming and J lost 4 bases, with 13 bases between them. The CDR3 covers 15 residues.